A selection of T cell receptor beta chains follows, all from one sample in a study of a mutant IDH1 vaccine in newly diagnosed glioma. Clones were read by immunoSEQ multiplex PCR, and TCRdb kept only the in-frame ones, dropping some. In the table there are about 35,000 clones, over 60% of which are singletons. The sample was peripheral blood mononuclear cells (PBMCs), taken from a glioma patient treated with radiotherapy, temozolomide or both. The receptors were sampled from a man between 45 and 60 years old with glioma. Some clones in this sample may be carry-over from other donors' samples. CDR3s include the opening cysteine and the closing phenylalanine or tryptophan. The D gene is left open where the match is weak. Not all rows give a size; the values are once, few, many and, for expanded clones, a class.

CDR3 protein: CASSSGRGQETQYF; CDR3 DNA: TGCGCCAGCAGCTCCGGGAGAGGTCAAGAGACCCAGTACTTC; D gene: -; V gene: TRBV5-1; clone size: -; J gene: TRBJ2-5
CDR3 protein: CASSLDRGPGELFF; CDR3 DNA: TGTGCCAGCAGCCTCGACAGGGGCCCCGGGGAGCTGTTTTTT; D gene: TRBD1; V gene: TRBV4-2; clone size: -; J gene: TRBJ2-2
CDR3 protein: CASSYPERAEAFF; CDR3 DNA: TGTGCCAGCAGTTACCCCGAAAGGGCTGAAGCTTTCTTT; D gene: -; V gene: TRBV6-6; clone size: once; J gene: TRBJ1-1
CDR3 protein: CAIQGSDGPYEQYF; CDR3 DNA: TGTGCCATCCAGGGGTCCGACGGGCCCTACGAGCAGTACTTC; D gene: -; V gene: TRBV10-3; clone size: -; J gene: TRBJ2-7
CDR3 protein: CAISFPGADEAFF; CDR3 DNA: TGTGCCATCAGTTTCCCCGGGGCCGATGAAGCTTTCTTT; D gene: -; V gene: TRBV10-3; clone size: -; J gene: TRBJ1-1
CDR3 protein: CASSDREDNEKLFF; CDR3 DNA: TGTGCCAGCAGTGACCGGGAAGATAATGAAAAACTGTTTTTT; D gene: -; V gene: TRBV6-5; clone size: -; J gene: TRBJ1-4
CDR3 protein: CASSFGTLEQPQHF; CDR3 DNA: TGTGCCAGCAGCTTCGGGACCTTGGAGCAGCCCCAGCATTTT; D gene: -; V gene: TRBV7-2; clone size: -; J gene: TRBJ1-5
CDR3 protein: CASSQGDMLNQPQHF; CDR3 DNA: TGTGCCAGTAGCCAAGGGGATATGCTAAATCAGCCCCAGCATTTT; D gene: -; V gene: TRBV19; clone size: -; J gene: TRBJ1-5
CDR3 protein: CAARIGGSRNSPLHF; CDR3 DNA: TGTGCCGCACGCATAGGGGGTTCTAGAAATTCACCCCTCCACTTT; D gene: -; V gene: TRBV30; clone size: -; J gene: TRBJ1-6
CDR3 protein: CASSAETGGPNYGYTF; CDR3 DNA: TGTGCCAGTAGTGCTGAGACGGGAGGGCCTAACTATGGCTACACCTTC; D gene: -; V gene: TRBV19; clone size: -; J gene: TRBJ1-2